The 20 T cell receptor beta chains reported below all come from one sample, sequenced in a study of technical replicates of blood from several donors. Using immunoSEQ multiplex PCR, the repertoire was profiled, and TCRdb retains in-frame clones only, with some absent. The repertoire holds roughly 72,000 clones, around 94% seen once, with 0.35% to 0.45% in the top ten. The specimen sequenced was T cells isolated from PBMCs. The receptors originated from a human donor in good health.

V usage is TRBV18 and J usage is TRBJ2-3; D remains ambiguous. This CDR3 has 12 amino acids. The germline V gene has CDR1 KGHSH and CDR2 LQKENI. Trimming removed 3 bases from V and 6 bases from J, with 7 bases in between. The DNA of the CDR3 is TGTGCCAGCTCACCTGAGCCGGATACGCAGTATTTT. As protein: CASSPEPDTQYF.

The genes are TRBV7-8 and TRBJ2-3, with D possibly TRBD2 on 5 matching bases. This CDR3 has 14 residues. V was trimmed by 5 bases and J by 6 bases, leaving 15 bases between them. Germline V gene lookup returns CDR1 SGHVS and CDR2 FQNEAQ. For the CDR3, the DNA is TGTGCCAGCAGCCGGGATCCAAGGGCGGATACGCAGTATTTT. Its translation: CASSRDPRADTQYF. The full variable domain, rest sourced from reference TRBV7-8 and TRBJ2-3, is GAGVSQSPRYKVAKRGQDVALRCDPISGHVSLFWYQQALGQGPEFLTYFQNEAQLDKSGLPSDRFFAERPEGSVSTLKIQRTQQEDSAVYLCASSRDPRADTQYFGPGTRLTVL.

The chain joins TRBV28 to TRBJ2-4; weak D call: TRBD1 (5 bases). With 3 bases removed from V and 8 bases from J, the gap between germline ends came to 11 bases. Germline V gene lookup returns CDR1 MDHEN and CDR2 SYDVKM. There are 13 residues in the CDR3. CDR3 in DNA: TGTGCCAGCAGTTTTAACATGGGGCACATTCAGTACTTC. Encoded protein: CASSFNMGHIQYF.

V and J are TRBV13 and TRBJ1-2, with 7 bases identical to TRBD1. This CDR3 has 15 amino acids. From germline, CDR1 is PRHDT and CDR2 FYEKMQ (reference sequence). V lost 5 bases to trimming and J lost 7 bases; unmatched junction nucleotides: 13. CDR3 nucleotide sequence: TGTGCCAGCAGCCCTCCGGGACAGTCTATGAGTGGCTACACCTTC. As protein: CASSPPGQSMSGYTF.

The CDR3 nucleotides are TGTGCCAGCAGCCCACAGACCGGTTACGAGCAGTACTTC. Its translation: CASSPQTGYEQYF. The V gene is TRBV9, the J gene TRBJ2-7; D is undetermined. V shed 4 bases and J shed 4 bases, with 12 bases lying between them. In germline, CDR1 is SGDLS, CDR2 YYNGEE. The CDR3 runs to 13 residues. The complete variable domain, with remaining parts taken from reference TRBV9 and TRBJ2-7, reads DSGVTQTPKHLITATGQRVTLRCSPRSGDLSVYWYQQSLDQGLQFLIQYYNGEERAKGNILERFSAQQFPDLHSELNLSSLELGDSALYFCASSPQTGYEQYFGPGTRLTVT.

This chain links TRBV5-1 with TRBJ2-7; D possibly corresponds to TRBD1 (5 bases). Looked up from germline, CDR1 is SGHRS and CDR2 is YFSETQ. V lost 4 bases and J 2 bases, leaving 13 bases between the germline ends. There are 14 residues in the CDR3. For the CDR3, the DNA is TGCGCCAGCAGCACACCACAGGAAACCTACGAGCAGTACTTC. This translates into CASSTPQETYEQYF.

This clone was seen once. The genes are TRBV2 and TRBJ2-2, with TRBD1 identical over 9 bases. Trimming removed 7 bases from V and 6 bases from J; junction bases left unmatched: 15. The CDR3 spans 17 residues. CDR1 is SNHLY and CDR2 is FYNNEI in the germline V gene. CDR3 coding DNA: TGTGCCAGCACTCCCGATAGAGGGACAGGGAGGTCCGGGGAGCTGTTTTTT. It is translated as CASTPDRGTGRSGELFF.

The rearrangement joins TRBV19 to TRBJ1-1, with 7 positions matching TRBD1. Germline assignment: CDR1 LNHDA and CDR2 SQIVND (reference sequence). The V segment lost 7 bases and the J segment 0 bases; nucleotides outside the gene matches: 8. The CDR3 is 15 residues long. The CDR3: CASTRAGGMNTEAFF. CDR3 coding DNA: TGTGCCAGTACGAGGGCAGGGGGGATGAACACTGAAGCTTTCTTT.

The chain uses TRBV28 and TRBJ2-7, with D possibly TRBD2 on 6 matching bases. Trimming shortened V by 4 bases and J by 3 bases, and 16 bases separated the two germline ends. The germline V gene has CDR1 MDHEN and CDR2 SYDVKM. The CDR3 totals 15 residues. The CDR3: CASSSSASVLYEQYF. CDR3 coding DNA: TGTGCCAGCAGTTCGTCTGCTAGCGTACTCTACGAGCAGTACTTC.

The CDR3, as DNA: TGTGCCACCTGGGCCTTTACAGCTTTCTTT. Encoded protein: CATWAFTAFF. The chain employs TRBV6-5 and TRBJ1-1; D is uncertain. Trimming removed 10 bases at V and 10 bases at J, with 13 bases between. This CDR3 region has 10 residues. Germline V gene sequence: CDR1 MNHEY, CDR2 SVGAGI.

This rearrangement joins TRBV6-1 to TRBJ2-5; perhaps TRBD1 as D (6 bases). Germline CDR1 reads MNHNS; CDR2 reads SASEGT. The CDR3 extends over 15 amino acids. V was clipped by 7 bases and J by 4 bases, with 19 bases between them. CDR3 residues: CASTTGSQPGETQYF. Written as DNA, the CDR3 is TGTGCCAGCACCACAGGGTCGCAGCCTGGAGAGACCCAGTACTTC.

The V and J genes are TRBV9 and TRBJ2-7, with 9 bases aligning to TRBD2. Germline CDR1 SGDLS, CDR2 YYNGEE. This CDR3 is built from 16 residues. V lost 0 bases, J lost 3 bases, and 7 bases stayed unmatched. The CDR3 sequence is CASSVGFIAGDYEQYF. DNA for the CDR3: TGTGCCAGCAGCGTAGGGTTTATAGCGGGAGACTACGAGCAGTACTTC.

The chain uses TRBV5-1 and TRBJ2-5, with TRBD1 matching over 7 bases. Germline V gene data show CDR1 as SGHRS and CDR2 as YFSETQ. V was pared by 10 bases and J by 5 bases, with 20 bases of the junction left unmatched. CDR3 length: 16 residues. The CDR3 DNA is TGCGCCCGCCCATTGACAGGGACCGTTAGCACGGAGACCCAGTACTTC. This encodes CARPLTGTVSTETQYF.

The chain joins TRBV9 to TRBJ2-1; 10 bases align to TRBD2. Losses at the gene ends were 0 bases for V and 6 bases for J; bases not matched to a gene: 6. The germline CDR1 and CDR2 sequences are SGDLS and YYNGEE. This CDR3 region has 16 residues. CDR3 DNA: TGTGCCAGCAGCGTAGCTCTAGCGGGGGTCCGCAATGAGCAGTTCTTC. Protein sequence: CASSVALAGVRNEQFF.

This clone has just one count. The J gene is TRBJ2-7, the V gene TRBV5-4; 12 nucleotides line up with TRBD2. V lost 4 bases and J lost 4; bases outside the gene matches: 3. The length of the CDR3 is 14 residues. Germline V CDR1 and CDR2: SGHNT, YYREEE (reference sequence). As DNA, the CDR3 is TGTGCCAGCAGCCGGGGGACTAGCGGGTACGAGCAGTACTTC. It is translated as CASSRGTSGYEQYF.

The chain has TRBV28 and TRBJ2-7; D unclear. This CDR3 comprises 12 residues. The V gene lost 5 bases and the J gene lost 8 bases, with 13 bases spanning the gap. Germline lookup yields CDR1 MDHEN and CDR2 SYDVKM. The chain's CDR3 is CASSPPGPKQYF. The CDR3 nucleotides read TGTGCCAGCAGTCCCCCTGGCCCAAAGCAGTACTTC.

This clone was seen just once. The chain's CDR3 is CASSIGGVDEQFF. The CDR3 DNA reads TGTGCCAGTAGTATAGGGGGGGTAGATGAGCAGTTCTTC. This chain uses TRBV19 with TRBJ2-1, with D possibly matching TRBD2 (6 bases). Germline-derived CDR1 and CDR2 are LNHDA and SQIVND (reference sequence). CDR3 length: 13 residues. V gave up 1 base and J gave up 8 bases, with 9 bases separating them.

The chain combines TRBV7-2 with TRBJ2-5; D is unclear. Germline lookup yields CDR1 SGHTA and CDR2 FQGNSA. V lost 1 base, J lost 5 bases, and 5 bases lay in between. The CDR3 contains 12 residues. DNA of the CDR3: TGTGCCAGCAGCTTAGGCAGGGAGACCCAGTACTTC. Translated, it gives CASSLGRETQYF.

CDR3 coding DNA: TGTGCCAGCAGTCCCTACCTGTCGACTAATGAAAAACTGTTTTTT. It translates to CASSPYLSTNEKLFF. V and J are TRBV27 and TRBJ1-4; D remains ambiguous. Germline assignment: CDR1 MNHEY and CDR2 SMNVEV (reference sequence). Trimming removed 5 bases from V and 2 bases from J, with 12 bases in between. This CDR3 region has 15 residues. Full variable domain (outside the CDR3, taken from reference TRBV27 and TRBJ1-4): EAQVTQNPRYLITVTGKKLTVTCSQNMNHEYMSWYRQDPGLGLRQIYYSMNVEVTDKGDVPEGYKVSRKEKRNFPLILESPSPNQTSLYFCASSPYLSTNEKLFFGSGTQLSVL.

In nucleotides, the CDR3 is TGTGCCAGCAGCTTAACCGGTGAAAAACTGTTTTTT. Translating it yields CASSLTGEKLFF. The V gene is TRBV7-6, the J gene TRBJ1-4; no clear D. CDR1 and CDR2 (germline): SGHVS, FNYEAQ. The CDR3 covers 12 residues. The germline V and J ends were trimmed by 2 bases and 7 bases, with 5 bases remaining between them.